This T cell receptor beta chain was captured by sequencing in a study of blood T cell repertoires in COVID-19. Study-level background: The United States, Italy and Spain were the sources of the acute and convalescent COVID-19 samples.

Germline V gives CDR1 SGHDT, CDR2 YYEEEE. The CDR3 is made up of 16 amino acids. V was pared by 4 bases and J by 5 bases, with 7 bases of the junction left unmatched. All exposed participants met a person with COVID-19 within 2 weeks before entering the study. Study processing details: Estimated nucleated cell counts came from reference gene primer amplification. Assay used: immunoSEQ multiplex PCR; TCRdb lists only in-frame clones, some missing. Clone size and the V and J calls come from that table; the DNA yielded D and trimming. The sample consists of 130,000 to 150,000 clones, roughly 87% of them appearing once.

The sequenced sample consisted of PBMCs or T cells enriched from blood (not recorded which). The sequence was collected from a woman aged 35 to 49 who had been exposed to COVID-19. The chain joins TRBV5-6 to TRBJ2-2, with TRBD2 identical over 11 bases. The CDR3 spells CASSKGLAGGTGELFF. The DNA for the CDR3 is TGTGCCAGCAGCAAAGGACTAGCGGGCGGTACCGGGGAGCTGTTTTTT.